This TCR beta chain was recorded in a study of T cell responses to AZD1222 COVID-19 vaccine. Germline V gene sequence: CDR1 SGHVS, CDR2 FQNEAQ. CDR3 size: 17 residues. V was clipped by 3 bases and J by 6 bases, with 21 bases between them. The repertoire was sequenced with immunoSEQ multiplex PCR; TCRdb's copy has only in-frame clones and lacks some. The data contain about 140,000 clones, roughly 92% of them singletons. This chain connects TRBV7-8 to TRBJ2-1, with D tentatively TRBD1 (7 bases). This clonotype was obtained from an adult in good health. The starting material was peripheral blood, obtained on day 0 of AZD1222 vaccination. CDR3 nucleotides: TGTGCCAGCAGCTTTTCCACGACAGGGACTTTTGGCAATGAGCAGTTCTTC. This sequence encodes CASSFSTTGTFGNEQFF.